The text below deals with one T cell receptor (beta chain). These data belong to a study of blood T cell repertoires in COVID-19. Study details: Some COVID-19 samples were acute and others convalescent; all came from the United States, Italy and Spain.

Authors' data handling: How many nucleated cells were present was estimated from reference gene primer amplification. Here immunoSEQ multiplex PCR was the method, and the copy in TCRdb shows in-frame clones only, minus some. That table furnishes V, J and clone size, whereas the DNA furnished D and trimming. Seen here are roughly 440,000 clones, around 88% observed once, and the top ten hold roughly an eighth. The junction had 4 bases not matched to a gene; V was cut back by 5 bases and J by 10 bases. The germline gives CDR1 SEHNR, CDR2 FQNEAQ (reference sequence). This CDR3 contains 12 residues. This sequence was found in a woman between 50 and 59 years old with COVID-19, enrolled during active disease. The sample comprised peripheral blood. The chain couples TRBV7-9 to TRBJ1-4, with TRBD1 matching 7 bases. The CDR3 loop reads CASSPRTGKLFF. In DNA, the CDR3 is TGTGCCAGCAGCCCGAGGACAGGAAAACTGTTTTTT.